Each of the 31 T cell receptor beta chains below was sequenced from the same sample in a study of OX40 agonist ivuxolimab in advanced cancers. Assay: immunoSEQ multiplex PCR; the TCRdb copy retains only in-frame clones and omits some. This table holds 65,000 to 80,000 clones, approximately 80% found once. This specimen was CD4+ or CD8+ T cells sorted from blood, taken in a trial of the OX40 agonist ivuxolimab. These TCRs come from an adult with an advanced solid tumor such as melanoma, head and neck, liver or kidney cancer.

The V gene is TRBV11-2, the J gene TRBJ2-3; D is unresolved. V was trimmed by 3 bases and J by 2 bases, leaving 6 bases between them. Looked up from germline, CDR1 is SGHAT and CDR2 is FQNNGV. The CDR3 loop spans 13 amino acids. This CDR3 is CASSLGNTDTQYF. In DNA, the CDR3 is TGTGCCAGCAGCTTGGGCAACACAGATACGCAGTATTTT.

Judged by abundance, this clone is medium-sized. The CDR3 loop reads CASSQAQGFYEQYF. The CDR3, as DNA: TGCGCCAGCAGCCAAGCCCAGGGATTCTACGAGCAGTACTTC. V is TRBV4-1 and J is TRBJ2-7; tentatively, D is TRBD1 (5 bases). Trimming shortened V by 1 base and J by 3 bases, and 10 bases separated the two germline ends. This CDR3 contains 14 residues. CDR1 is MGHRA, CDR2 YSYEKL, per germline.

This clone has only a few counts. The V call is TRBV7-3, the J call TRBJ1-1; a weak D match, TRBD1 (5 bases). The CDR3 length is 14 residues. Germline CDR1 is SGHTA and CDR2 is FQGTGA. V was cut by 3 bases and J by 0 bases, with 8 bases left in between. Here the CDR3 reads CASSFGTVNTEAFF. CDR3 bases: TGTGCCAGCAGCTTCGGGACGGTGAACACTGAAGCTTTCTTT.

V gene TRBV6-1 combines with J gene TRBJ2-7; TRBD1 aligns across 10 bases. Germline trimming cut 7 bases from V and 6 bases from J; bases unmatched to any gene: 9. Germline CDR1 MNHNS, CDR2 SASEGT. This CDR3 region has 14 residues. The CDR3 reads CASTLRTGGSEQYV. CDR3 in DNA: TGTGCCAGCACTCTAAGGACAGGGGGAAGCGAGCAGTACGTC.

The chain uses TRBV10-2 and TRBJ2-5; D is undetermined. Germline-derived CDR1 and CDR2 are WSHSY and SAAADI. The CDR3 consists of 14 residues. Trimming stripped 3 bases from V and 5 bases from J, with 13 bases between. CDR3 region: CASSDLVLGETQYF. The CDR3 DNA is TGCGCCAGCAGTGACTTAGTGTTGGGTGAGACCCAGTACTTC.

The table lists this clone with a few counts. The rearrangement links TRBV28 to TRBJ2-7, with D hard to call. V was pared by 6 bases and J by 2 bases, with 14 bases between. Germline assignment: CDR1 MDHEN and CDR2 SYDVKM. The CDR3 consists of 14 residues. CDR3 sequence (DNA): TGTGCCAGCAGGTCGGCAGGTGTGACCTACGAGCAGTACTTC. This codes for CASRSAGVTYEQYF.

This clone has more than one count but fewer than ten. The genes are TRBV7-9 and TRBJ2-3; 8 bases are shared with TRBD2. The CDR3 loop spans 17 amino acids. V was pared by 6 bases and J by 6 bases, with 17 bases of the junction left unmatched. CDR1 is SEHNR and CDR2 is FQNEAQ in the germline V gene (reference sequence). The CDR3 spells CASSQGADRGGFDTQYF. In DNA, the CDR3 is TGTGCCAGCAGTCAAGGGGCAGACCGCGGGGGGTTCGATACGCAGTATTTT.

Details on this clone: Other nucleotide sequences in the sample specify the same CDR3. The CDR3, as DNA: TGTGCCATCAGGCCGGGACTAGCGGACAATGAGCAGTTCTTC. It codes for CAIRPGLADNEQFF. V usage is TRBV10-3 and J usage is TRBJ2-1; the match to TRBD2 covers 11 bases. This CDR3 has 14 residues. V lost 6 bases to trimming and J lost 5 bases; unmatched junction nucleotides: 3. Germline CDR1 is ENHRY and CDR2 is SYGVKD.

The rearrangement joins TRBV20-1 to TRBJ1-2; D remains ambiguous. The CDR3 has 11 amino acids. From germline, CDR1 is DFQATT and CDR2 SNEGSKA (reference sequence). V lost 2 bases and J lost 3, with 4 bases in between. The CDR3, as DNA: TGCAGTGCTAGAAGGGACTATGGCTACACCTTC. It specifies CSARRDYGYTF.

The chain is built from TRBV29-1 and TRBJ1-4; D ambiguous. CDR1 SQVTM and CDR2 ANQGSEA come from the germline V gene. The CDR3 has 13 amino acids. Between the trimmed V and J ends, which lost 2 bases and 8 bases, there was a span of 12 bases. CDR3 residues: CSVEWTESEKLFF. The CDR3 DNA is TGCAGCGTTGAATGGACGGAATCCGAAAAACTGTTTTTT.

The chain recombines TRBV5-1 with TRBJ2-3; 15 bases map to TRBD2. The CDR3 totals 18 residues. In germline, CDR1 is SGHRS, CDR2 YFSETQ. V lost 0 bases and J lost 2; bases outside the gene matches: 4. CDR3 in DNA: TGCGCCAGCAGCTTGGCCGGGACTAGCGGGAGGCCCACAGATACGCAGTATTTT. It is translated as CASSLAGTSGRPTDTQYF.

The chain is built from TRBV5-1 and TRBJ1-1; 10 positions agree with TRBD1. CDR1 and CDR2 from the germline V gene are SGHRS and YFSETQ. The V and J ends lost 3 bases and 6 bases, in that order; junction bases with no gene match: 2. The CDR3 has 13 amino acids. The CDR3 loop reads CASSWTGGAEAFF. In nucleotides, the CDR3 is TGCGCCAGCAGCTGGACAGGGGGAGCTGAAGCTTTCTTT.

J is TRBJ2-5 and V is TRBV2; the D gene is possibly TRBD1 (6 bases). The DNA end favors TRBJ2-7, so the J call may be wrong. CDR3 length equals 14 residues. Germline lookup yields CDR1 SNHLY and CDR2 FYNNEI. The CDR3 DNA follows: TGTGCCAGCAGTGATACAGGGCCGACCTACGAGCAGTACTTC. Residues: CASSDTGPTYEQYF.

The sample holds one count of this clone. The rearrangement links TRBV2 to TRBJ2-3; 15 bases match TRBD2. V was clipped by 6 bases and J by 5 bases; unmatched bases: 3. Germline values: CDR1 SNHLY, CDR2 FYNNEI. There are 15 residues in the CDR3. The CDR3 here is CASSRTSGGVDTQYF. The CDR3 nucleotides read TGTGCCAGCAGCCGGACTAGCGGGGGGGTAGATACGCAGTATTTT.

V is TRBV11-2 and J is TRBJ2-1, with TRBD2 matching over 7 bases. There are 13 residues in the CDR3. Unmatched junction bases numbered 4, after V lost 1 base and J lost 10 bases. Germline V lookup: CDR1 SGHAT, CDR2 FQNNGV. DNA of the CDR3: TGTGCCAGCAGCTTAGTTGGGGGGGTCGAGCAGTTCTTC. It codes for CASSLVGGVEQFF.

The chain employs TRBV5-1 and TRBJ2-1; TRBD2 is a possible D gene (6 bases). Germline assignment: CDR1 SGHRS and CDR2 YFSETQ. V lost 2 bases, J lost 2 bases, and 14 bases lay in between. This CDR3 spans 16 amino acids. The CDR3 bases are TGCGCCAGCAGCTTCTCCAACGGGGGACCCTACAATGAGCAGTTCTTC. Its protein product is CASSFSNGGPYNEQFF.

The V call is TRBV15, the J call TRBJ1-5; D gene unclear. V was shortened by 1 base and J by 6 bases, with 16 bases between the two germline ends. The length of the CDR3 is 16 residues. Germline CDR1 LNHNV, CDR2 YYDKDF (reference sequence). The CDR3 here is CATSRAPVGGSQPQHF. The CDR3 coding sequence is TGTGCCACCAGCAGAGCCCCCGTCGGTGGAAGTCAGCCCCAGCATTTT. The full variable domain, its missing parts supplied by reference TRBV15 and TRBJ1-5, is DAMVIQNPRYQVTQFGKPVTLSCSQTLNHNVMYWYQQKSSQAPKLLFHYYDKDFNNEADTPDNFQSRRPNTSFCFLDIRSPGLGDTAMYLCATSRAPVGGSQPQHFGDGTRLSIL.

This chain joins TRBV5-1 and TRBJ2-5; 7 bases fit TRBD1. The end of the DNA fits TRBJ2-7 better, so the J call may be wrong. This CDR3 spans 16 amino acids. Germline V lookup: CDR1 SGHRS, CDR2 YFSETQ. CDR3 coding DNA: TGCGCCAGCAGCTTGGCCGTGACAGGGCCCTCCTACGAGCAGTACTTC. It codes for CASSLAVTGPSYEQYF.

V usage is TRBV28 and J usage is TRBJ2-2, with D possibly being TRBD2 (6 bases). The length of the CDR3 is 13 residues. Germline V gene data show CDR1 as MDHEN and CDR2 as SYDVKM. Trimming took off 7 bases at V and 5 bases at J, with 11 bases between the two ends. CDR3 bases: TGTGCCAGCATGCGGGAACGGACCGGGGAGCTGTTTTTT. Its protein is CASMRERTGELFF.

Of note for this clone: One end of the junction does not line up with germline, which may come from a read error. The chain couples TRBV7-9 to TRBJ2-5; D unclear. Per germline, CDR1 SEHNR and CDR2 FQNEAQ (reference sequence). The CDR3 length is 12 residues. The CDR3 spells CASSLDHETQYF. In DNA, the CDR3 is TGTGCCAGCAGCTTAGACCACGAGACCCAGTACTTC.

The chain combines TRBV5-1 with TRBJ1-4, with 7 bases lining up with TRBD1. The CDR3 runs 14 residues. J was trimmed by 3 bases and V by 3 bases; bases with no gene match: 2. Germline assignment: CDR1 SGHRS and CDR2 YFSETQ. The CDR3 DNA follows: TGCGCCAGCAGCTCCGGGACAGCTAATGAAAAACTGTTTTTT. Its translation is CASSSGTANEKLFF.

This chain connects TRBV7-7 to TRBJ2-2, with a possible D match to TRBD2 (6 bases). Between the trimmed V and J ends, which lost 1 base and 4 bases, there was a span of 10 bases. This CDR3 is 15 amino acids long. Germline V lookup: CDR1 SSHAT, CDR2 FNYEAQ (reference sequence). CDR3 region: CASSLGSRGTGELFF. CDR3 coding DNA: TGTGCCAGCAGCTTAGGGTCGCGGGGCACCGGGGAGCTGTTTTTT.

CDR3 protein: CASSWFSGANVLTF. CDR3 in DNA: TGTGCCAGCAGTTGGTTTTCTGGGGCCAACGTCCTGACTTTC. The rearrangement uses TRBV28 and TRBJ2-6, with D unclear. Trimming stripped 4 bases from V and 1 base from J, with 5 bases between. The CDR3 sequence is 14 residues long. CDR1 and CDR2 from the germline V gene are MDHEN and SYDVKM.

The chain couples TRBV27 to TRBJ2-2, with 7 nucleotides matching TRBD1. V lost 5 bases to trimming and J lost 5 bases; unmatched junction nucleotides: 8. The CDR3 has 15 amino acids. CDR1 and CDR2 from the germline V gene are MNHEY and SMNVEV (reference sequence). The CDR3 loop reads CASSTWDRLTGELFF. In DNA, the CDR3 is TGTGCCAGCAGTACTTGGGACAGACTAACCGGGGAGCTGTTTTTT.

This sequence joins TRBV30 and TRBJ1-1; maybe TRBD1 (5 bases). Trimming removed 4 bases from V and 0 bases from J, with 21 bases in between. This CDR3 region has 17 residues. Germline V lookup: CDR1 GTSNPN, CDR2 SVGIG (reference sequence). DNA of the CDR3: TGTGCCTGGAAGTACGAGGGGCGCTCGAAAATGAACACTGAAGCTTTCTTT. Protein: CAWKYEGRSKMNTEAFF.

The chain carries TRBV28 and TRBJ1-3; 8 bases are shared with TRBD1. The CDR3 is 17 amino acids. V was pared by 4 bases and J by 0 bases, with 8 bases of the junction left unmatched. The germline gives CDR1 MDHEN, CDR2 SYDVKM. The CDR3 DNA reads TGTGCCAGCAGTTCCTACGCGACAGGGGCCTCTGGAAACACCATATATTTT. The encoded protein is CASSSYATGASGNTIYF.

This clone showed up just a few times. V and J are TRBV5-6 and TRBJ1-5; D is uncertain. Trimming removed 2 bases at V and 9 bases at J, with 12 bases between. The germline CDR1 and CDR2 sequences are SGHDT and YYEEEE. CDR3 length: 13 residues. CDR3 sequence reads: CASSFELRPPQHF. CDR3 nucleotide sequence: TGTGCCAGCAGCTTCGAGCTCCGTCCGCCCCAGCATTTT.

The chain links TRBV5-1 to TRBJ1-1; a possible D gene is TRBD1 (6 bases). V was shortened by 1 base and J by 0 bases, with 7 bases between the two germline ends. This CDR3 has 14 residues. Germline lookup yields CDR1 SGHRS and CDR2 YFSETQ. This CDR3 is CASSLTGMNTEAFF. The CDR3 DNA sequence: TGCGCCAGCAGCTTGACAGGGATGAACACTGAAGCTTTCTTT.

This chain uses TRBV28 with TRBJ2-2, with D unclear. The length of the CDR3 is 13 residues. V was shortened by 7 bases and J by 3 bases, with 9 bases between the two germline ends. Per germline, CDR1 MDHEN and CDR2 SYDVKM. The CDR3 loop reads CASTAFYTGELFF. The CDR3 coding sequence is TGTGCCAGCACGGCCTTCTACACCGGGGAGCTGTTTTTT.

J is TRBJ1-1 and V is TRBV2; D remains ambiguous. The CDR3 is made up of 13 amino acids. Trimming pared 6 bases from V and 6 bases from J, leaving 14 bases between. The germline V gene encodes CDR1 SNHLY and CDR2 FYNNEI. For the CDR3, the DNA is TGTGCCAGCAGCGATGACCAGGCCTCTGAAGCTTTCTTT. Encoded protein: CASSDDQASEAFF.

This clone was seen only a few times. This CDR3 is CAWSVRRGTEAFF. The CDR3 DNA is TGTGCCTGGAGTGTACGCAGGGGGACTGAAGCTTTCTTT. The gene calls are TRBV30 and TRBJ1-1; 7 positions match TRBD1. Germline values: CDR1 GTSNPN, CDR2 SVGIG (reference sequence). The CDR3 has 13 amino acids. The junction had 3 bases not matched to a gene; V was cut back by 0 bases and J by 5 bases.